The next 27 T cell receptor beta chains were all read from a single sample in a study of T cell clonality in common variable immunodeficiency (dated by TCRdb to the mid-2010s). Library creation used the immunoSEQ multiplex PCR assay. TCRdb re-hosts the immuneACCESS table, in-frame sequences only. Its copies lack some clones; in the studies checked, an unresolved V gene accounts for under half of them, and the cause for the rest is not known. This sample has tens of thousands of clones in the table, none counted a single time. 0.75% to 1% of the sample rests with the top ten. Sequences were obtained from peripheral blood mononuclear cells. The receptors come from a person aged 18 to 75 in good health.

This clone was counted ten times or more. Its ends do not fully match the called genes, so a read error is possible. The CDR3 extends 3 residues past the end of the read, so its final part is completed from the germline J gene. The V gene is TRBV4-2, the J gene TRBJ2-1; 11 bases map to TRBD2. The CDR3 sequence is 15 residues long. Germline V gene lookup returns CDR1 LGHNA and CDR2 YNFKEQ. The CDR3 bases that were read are TGCGCCAGCAGCCAAACTAGCGGGAGTCAGAATGAG. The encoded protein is CASSQTSGSQNE. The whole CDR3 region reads CASSQTSGSQNEQFF.

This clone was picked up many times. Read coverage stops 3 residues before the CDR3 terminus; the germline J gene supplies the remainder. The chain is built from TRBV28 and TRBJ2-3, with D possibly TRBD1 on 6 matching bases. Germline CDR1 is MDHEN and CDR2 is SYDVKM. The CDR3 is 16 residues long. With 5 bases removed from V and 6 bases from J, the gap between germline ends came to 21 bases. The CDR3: CASSIGLGALGDTQYF. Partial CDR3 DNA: TGTGCCAGCAGTATTGGCCTGGGGGCCTTAGGGGATACG.

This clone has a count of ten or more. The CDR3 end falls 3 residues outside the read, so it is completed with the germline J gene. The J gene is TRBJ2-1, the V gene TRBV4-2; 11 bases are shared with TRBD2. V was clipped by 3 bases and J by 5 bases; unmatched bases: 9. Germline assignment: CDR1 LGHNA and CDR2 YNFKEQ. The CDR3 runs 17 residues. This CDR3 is CASSQPPSGLADNEQFF. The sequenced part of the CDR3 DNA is TGTGCCAGCAGCCAGCCGCCTTCGGGACTAGCGGACAATGAG.

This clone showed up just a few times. CDR3 DNA, as far as it was read: TGTGCCAGTAGTAGGACAGGGGGCGCAGGGTTCTACGAG. Its translation: CASSRTGGAGFYE. The entire CDR3 reads CASSRTGGAGFYEQYF. The genes are TRBV19 and TRBJ2-7, with 11 bases identical to TRBD1. The sequence runs out 3 residues before the end of the CDR3; the remainder is reconstructed from the germline J gene. CDR1 and CDR2 from the germline V gene are LNHDA and SQIVND (reference sequence). The V segment lost 4 bases and the J segment 3 bases; nucleotides outside the gene matches: 8. The CDR3 contains 16 residues.

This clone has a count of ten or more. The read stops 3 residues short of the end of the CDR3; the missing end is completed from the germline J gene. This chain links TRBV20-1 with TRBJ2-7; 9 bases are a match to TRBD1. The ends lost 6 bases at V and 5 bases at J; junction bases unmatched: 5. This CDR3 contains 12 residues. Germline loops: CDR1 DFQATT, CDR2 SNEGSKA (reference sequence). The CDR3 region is CSANRGLDEQYF. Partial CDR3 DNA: TGCAGTGCGAACAGGGGGCTCGACGAG.

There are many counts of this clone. The CDR3 sequence: CASSLTVNYGYTF. Incomplete CDR3 DNA: TGTGCCAGCAGCCTGACAGTCAACTATGGC. This chain uses TRBV7-2 with TRBJ1-2; TRBD1 might be the D (5 bases). The read terminates 3 residues ahead of where the CDR3 ends, so the germline J gene completes it. Trimming took off 5 bases at V and 2 bases at J, with 9 bases between the two ends. This CDR3 has 13 amino acids. The V gene's germline CDR1 is SGHTA and CDR2 FQGNSA. The full variable domain, with the rest looked up from reference TRBV7-2 and TRBJ1-2, is GAGVSQSPSNKVTEKGKDVELRCDPISGHTALYWYRQSLGQGLEFLIYFQGNSAPDKSGLPSDRFSAERTGGSVSTLTIQRTQQEDSAVYLCASSLTVNYGYTFGSGTRLTVV.

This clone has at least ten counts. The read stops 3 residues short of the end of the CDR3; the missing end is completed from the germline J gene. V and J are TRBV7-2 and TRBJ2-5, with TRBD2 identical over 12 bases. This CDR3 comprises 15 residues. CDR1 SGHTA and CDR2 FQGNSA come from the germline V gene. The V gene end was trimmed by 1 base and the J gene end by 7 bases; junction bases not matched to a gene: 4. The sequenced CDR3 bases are TGTGCCAGCAGCTTAGGGACTAGCGGGGAGAGGACC. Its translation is CASSLGTSGERT. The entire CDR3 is CASSLGTSGERTQYF. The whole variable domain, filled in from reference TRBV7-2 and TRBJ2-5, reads GAGVSQSPSNKVTEKGKDVELRCDPISGHTALYWYRQSLGQGLEFLIYFQGNSAPDKSGLPSDRFSAERTGGSVSTLTIQRTQQEDSAVYLCASSLGTSGERTQYFGPGTRLLVL.

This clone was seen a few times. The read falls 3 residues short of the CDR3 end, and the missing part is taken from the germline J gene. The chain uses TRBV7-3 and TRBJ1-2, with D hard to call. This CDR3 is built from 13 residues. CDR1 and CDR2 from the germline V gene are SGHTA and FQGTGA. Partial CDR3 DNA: TGTGCCAGCAGCTTATACAGCTCCTACGAC. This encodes CASSLYSSYD. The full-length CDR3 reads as CASSLYSSYDYTF.

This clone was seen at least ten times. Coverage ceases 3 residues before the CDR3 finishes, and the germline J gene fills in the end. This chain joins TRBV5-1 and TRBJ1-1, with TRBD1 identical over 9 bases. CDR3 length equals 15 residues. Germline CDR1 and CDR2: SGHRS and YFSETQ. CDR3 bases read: TGCGCCAGCAGCTCCAGGACAGGGGCCGTAAATATG. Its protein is CASSSRTGAVNM. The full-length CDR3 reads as CASSSRTGAVNMAFF.

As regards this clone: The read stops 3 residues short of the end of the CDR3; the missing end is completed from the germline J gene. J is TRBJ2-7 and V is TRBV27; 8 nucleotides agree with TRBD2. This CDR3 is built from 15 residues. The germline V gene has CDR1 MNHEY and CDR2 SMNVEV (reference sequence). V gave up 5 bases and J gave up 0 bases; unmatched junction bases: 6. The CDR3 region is CASSPHSGDSYEQYF. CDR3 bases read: TGTGCCAGCAGTCCCCATAGCGGGGACTCCTACGAG.

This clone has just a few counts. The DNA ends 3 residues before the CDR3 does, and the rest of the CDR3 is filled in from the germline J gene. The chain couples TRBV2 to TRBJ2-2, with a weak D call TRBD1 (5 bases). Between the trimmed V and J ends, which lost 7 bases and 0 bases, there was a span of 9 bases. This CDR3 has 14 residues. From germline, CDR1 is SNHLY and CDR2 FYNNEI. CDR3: CASKVGPNTGELFF. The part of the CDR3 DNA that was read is TGTGCCAGCAAAGTGGGGCCGAACACCGGGGAG.

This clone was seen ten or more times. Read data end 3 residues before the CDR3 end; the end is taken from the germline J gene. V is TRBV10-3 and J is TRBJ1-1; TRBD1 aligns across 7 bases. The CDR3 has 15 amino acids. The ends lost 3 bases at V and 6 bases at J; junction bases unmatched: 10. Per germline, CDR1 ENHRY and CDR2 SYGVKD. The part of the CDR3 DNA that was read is TGTGCCATCAGTGATAGGGACAAGGGGACAGCTGAA. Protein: CAISDRDKGTAE. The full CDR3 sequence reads CAISDRDKGTAEAFF.

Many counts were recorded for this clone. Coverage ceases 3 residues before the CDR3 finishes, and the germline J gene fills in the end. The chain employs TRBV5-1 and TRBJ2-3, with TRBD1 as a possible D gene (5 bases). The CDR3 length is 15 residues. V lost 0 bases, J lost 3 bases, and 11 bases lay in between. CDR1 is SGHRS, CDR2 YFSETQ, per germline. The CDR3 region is CASSLAAGKTDTQYF. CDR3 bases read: TGCGCCAGCAGCTTGGCGGCAGGGAAAACAGATACG.

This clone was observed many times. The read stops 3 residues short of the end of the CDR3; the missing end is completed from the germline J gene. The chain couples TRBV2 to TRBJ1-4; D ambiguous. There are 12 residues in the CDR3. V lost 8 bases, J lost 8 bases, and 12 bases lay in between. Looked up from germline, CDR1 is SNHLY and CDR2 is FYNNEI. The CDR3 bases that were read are TGTGCCAGCGTGCGGAGCGAGGAAAAA. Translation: CASVRSEEK. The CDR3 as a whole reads CASVRSEEKLFF.

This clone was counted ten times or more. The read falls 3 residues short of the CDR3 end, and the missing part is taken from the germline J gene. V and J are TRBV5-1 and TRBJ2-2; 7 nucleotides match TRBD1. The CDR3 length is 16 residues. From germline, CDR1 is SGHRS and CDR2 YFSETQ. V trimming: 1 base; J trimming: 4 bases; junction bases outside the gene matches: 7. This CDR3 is CASSLWGAGGTGELFF. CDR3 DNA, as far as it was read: TGCGCCAGCAGCTTGTGGGGAGCAGGGGGCACCGGGGAG.

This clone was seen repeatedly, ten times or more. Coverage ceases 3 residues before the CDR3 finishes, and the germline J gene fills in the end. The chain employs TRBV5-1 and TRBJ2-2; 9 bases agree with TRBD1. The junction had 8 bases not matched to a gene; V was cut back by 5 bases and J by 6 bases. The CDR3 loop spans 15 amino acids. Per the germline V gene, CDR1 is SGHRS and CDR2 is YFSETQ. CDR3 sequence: CASRWSGTGPGELFF. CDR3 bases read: TGCGCCAGCAGGTGGTCCGGGACAGGGCCCGGGGAG.

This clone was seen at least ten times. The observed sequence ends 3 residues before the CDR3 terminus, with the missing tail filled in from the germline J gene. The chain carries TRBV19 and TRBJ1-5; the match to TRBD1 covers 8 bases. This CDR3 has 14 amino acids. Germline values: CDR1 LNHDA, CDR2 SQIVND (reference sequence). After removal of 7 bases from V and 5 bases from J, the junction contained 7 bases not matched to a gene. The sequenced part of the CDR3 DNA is TGTGCCAGTACCGGACAGGGTGGCCATCAGCCC. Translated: CASTGQGGHQP. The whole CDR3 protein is CASTGQGGHQPQHF. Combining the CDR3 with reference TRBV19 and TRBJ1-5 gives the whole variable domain DGGITQSPKYLFRKEGQNVTLSCEQNLNHDAMYWYRQDPGQGLRLIYYSQIVNDFQKGDIAEGYSVSREKKESFPLTVTSAQKNPTAFYLCASTGQGGHQPQHFGDGTRLSIL.

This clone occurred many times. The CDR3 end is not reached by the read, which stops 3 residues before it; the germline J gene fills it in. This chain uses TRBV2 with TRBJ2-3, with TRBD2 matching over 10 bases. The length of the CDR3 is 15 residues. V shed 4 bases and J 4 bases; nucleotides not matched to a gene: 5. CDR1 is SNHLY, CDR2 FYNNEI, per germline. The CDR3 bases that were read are TGTGCCAGCAGTGGTAGAGCGGGAGGGTCAGATACG. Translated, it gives CASSGRAGGSDT. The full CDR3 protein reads CASSGRAGGSDTQYF.

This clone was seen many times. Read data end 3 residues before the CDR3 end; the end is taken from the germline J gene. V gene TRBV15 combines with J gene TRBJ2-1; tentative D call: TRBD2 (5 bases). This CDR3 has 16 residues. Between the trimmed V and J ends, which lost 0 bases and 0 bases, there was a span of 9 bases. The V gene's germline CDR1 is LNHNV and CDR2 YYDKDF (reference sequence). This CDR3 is CATSRDPAGSYNEQFF. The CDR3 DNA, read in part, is TGTGCCACCAGCAGAGATCCGGCGGGCTCCTACAATGAG.

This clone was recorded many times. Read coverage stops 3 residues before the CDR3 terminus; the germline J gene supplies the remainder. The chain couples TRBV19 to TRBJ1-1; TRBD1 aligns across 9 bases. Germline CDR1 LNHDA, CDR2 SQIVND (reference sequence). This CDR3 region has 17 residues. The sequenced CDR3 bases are TGTGCCAGTAGTACCCCCGGGACAGGGAGCTTCTCTGCCGGG. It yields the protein CASSTPGTGSFSAG. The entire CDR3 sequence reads CASSTPGTGSFSAGAFF.

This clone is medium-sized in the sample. The part of the CDR3 DNA that was read is TGCAGTGCCAGGGACAGGGGGCCTGTGAATCAGCCC. It specifies CSARDRGPVNQP. The whole CDR3 protein is CSARDRGPVNQPQHF. This chain connects TRBV20-1 to TRBJ1-5; 12 bases line up with TRBD1. The read terminates 3 residues ahead of where the CDR3 ends, so the germline J gene completes it. CDR3 length: 15 amino acids. Per the germline V gene, CDR1 is DFQATT and CDR2 is SNEGSKA (reference sequence). The trim removed 6 bases at V and 4 bases at J, leaving 7 bases unmatched.

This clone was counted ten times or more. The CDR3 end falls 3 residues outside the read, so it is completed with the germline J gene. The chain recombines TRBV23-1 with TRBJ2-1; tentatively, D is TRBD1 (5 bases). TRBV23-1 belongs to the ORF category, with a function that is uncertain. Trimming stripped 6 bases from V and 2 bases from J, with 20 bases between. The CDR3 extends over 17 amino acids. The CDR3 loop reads CASSPGQTPSPYNEQFF. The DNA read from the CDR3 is TGCGCCAGCAGCCCAGGGCAGACGCCCTCCCCCTACAATGAG.

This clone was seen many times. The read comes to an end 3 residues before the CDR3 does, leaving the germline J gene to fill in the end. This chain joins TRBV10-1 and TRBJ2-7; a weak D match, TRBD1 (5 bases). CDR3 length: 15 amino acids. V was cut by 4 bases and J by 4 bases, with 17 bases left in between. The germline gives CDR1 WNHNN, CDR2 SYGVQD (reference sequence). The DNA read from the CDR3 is TGCGCCAGCAGTGCGGGCCTAGGGGTACGGTACGAG. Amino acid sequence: CASSAGLGVRYE. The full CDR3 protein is CASSAGLGVRYEQYF.

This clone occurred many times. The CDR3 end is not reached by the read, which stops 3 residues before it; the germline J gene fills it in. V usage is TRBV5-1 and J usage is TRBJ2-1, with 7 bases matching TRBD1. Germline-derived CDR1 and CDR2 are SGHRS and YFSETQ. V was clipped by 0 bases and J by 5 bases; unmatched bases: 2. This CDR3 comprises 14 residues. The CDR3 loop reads CASSLDRGHNEQFF. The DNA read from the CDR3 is TGCGCCAGCAGCTTGGACAGGGGCCACAATGAG.

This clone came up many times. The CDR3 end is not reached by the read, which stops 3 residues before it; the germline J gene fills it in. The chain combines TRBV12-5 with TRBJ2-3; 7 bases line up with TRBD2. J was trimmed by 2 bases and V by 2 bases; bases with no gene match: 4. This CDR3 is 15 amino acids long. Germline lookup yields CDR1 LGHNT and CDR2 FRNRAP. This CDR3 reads CASGLSGDYTDTQYF. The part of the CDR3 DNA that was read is TGTGCTAGTGGTTTGAGCGGGGACTACACAGATACG.

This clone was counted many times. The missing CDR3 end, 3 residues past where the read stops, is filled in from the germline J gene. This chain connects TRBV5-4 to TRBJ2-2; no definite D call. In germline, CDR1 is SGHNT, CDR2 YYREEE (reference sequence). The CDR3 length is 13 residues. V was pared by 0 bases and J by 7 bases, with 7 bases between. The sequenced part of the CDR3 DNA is TGTGCCAGCAGCTTGGGGGCAGGCGGGGAG. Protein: CASSLGAGGE. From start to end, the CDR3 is CASSLGAGGELFF.

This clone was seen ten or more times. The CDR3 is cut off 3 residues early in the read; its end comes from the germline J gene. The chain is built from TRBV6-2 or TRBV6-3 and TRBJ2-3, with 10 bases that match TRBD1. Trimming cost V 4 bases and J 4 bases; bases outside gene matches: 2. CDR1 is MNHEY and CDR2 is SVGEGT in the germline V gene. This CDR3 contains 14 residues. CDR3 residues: CASSSGQGADTQYF. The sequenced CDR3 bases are TGTGCCAGCAGTTCAGGACAGGGGGCAGATACG.